These T cell receptor beta chains were read from a single sample in a study of CD8 T cells in Susac syndrome. Each CDR3 protein gets one entry after TCRdb re-called the immunoSEQ multiplex PCR reads with MiXCR. The sample lists approximately 150,000 distinct CDR3 sequences, approximately 95% seen once, with approximately 0.11% in the top ten. The sample consisted of CD4+ T cells from PBMCs. The source is a human donor with multiple sclerosis. CDR3s include the opening cysteine and the closing phenylalanine or tryptophan. D genes are given only for firm matches. Not every row has a clone size; where given, it reads once, few, many or a size class.

CDR3aa: CASRASGGAKETQYF
CDR3nt: TGTGCCAGCAGAGCTAGCGGGGGGGCAAAAGAGACCCAGTACTTC
abundance: -
v_gene: TRBV6-6
j_gene: TRBJ2-5
d_gene: TRBD2

CDR3aa: CASSRDQTDTQYF
CDR3nt: TGTGCCAGCAGCCGGGACCAGACAGATACGCAGTATTTT
abundance: -
v_gene: TRBV9
j_gene: TRBJ2-3
d_gene: -

CDR3aa: CASSFRQRGSYNEQFF
CDR3nt: TGTGCCAGCAGCTTTCGTCAGAGAGGGTCGTACAATGAGCAGTTCTTC
abundance: -
v_gene: TRBV7-2
j_gene: TRBJ2-1
d_gene: -

CDR3aa: CSVVVGRNGEQYF
CDR3nt: TGCAGCGTTGTCGTTGGCAGGAATGGGGAGCAGTACTTC
abundance: -
v_gene: TRBV29-1
j_gene: TRBJ2-7
d_gene: -

CDR3aa: CSARTESSTDTQYF
CDR3nt: TGCAGTGCCAGGACTGAGTCTAGCACAGATACGCAGTATTTT
abundance: -
v_gene: TRBV20-1
j_gene: TRBJ2-3
d_gene: -

CDR3aa: CATSERTGTEAFF
CDR3nt: TGTGCCACCAGTGAACGGACAGGGACTGAAGCTTTCTTT
abundance: -
v_gene: TRBV24-1
j_gene: TRBJ1-1
d_gene: TRBD1

CDR3aa: CASSFIAGSTDTQYF
CDR3nt: TGTGCCAGCAGTTTCATAGCGGGTAGCACAGATACGCAGTATTTT
abundance: -
v_gene: TRBV11-1
j_gene: TRBJ2-3
d_gene: TRBD2

CDR3aa: CATSERETGTDTQYF
CDR3nt: TGTGCCACCAGTGAACGAGAGACAGGGACAGATACGCAGTATTTT
abundance: -
v_gene: TRBV24-1
j_gene: TRBJ2-3
d_gene: TRBD1

CDR3aa: CSARGWRGGLETQYF
CDR3nt: TGCAGTGCTAGAGGTTGGCGGGGGGGCCTTGAGACCCAGTACTTC
abundance: -
v_gene: TRBV20-1
j_gene: TRBJ2-5
d_gene: TRBD2

CDR3aa: CSAEAHLSYNEQFF
CDR3nt: TGCAGTGCTGAGGCCCACCTATCCTACAATGAGCAGTTCTTC
abundance: -
v_gene: TRBV20-1
j_gene: TRBJ2-1
d_gene: -

CDR3aa: CAWSGGVDQPQHF
CDR3nt: TGTGCCTGGAGTGGCGGAGTAGATCAGCCCCAGCATTTT
abundance: -
v_gene: TRBV30
j_gene: TRBJ1-5
d_gene: -

CDR3aa: CAWSVGVVYGYTF
CDR3nt: TGTGCCTGGAGTGTGGGGGTGGTCTATGGCTACACCTTC
abundance: -
v_gene: TRBV30
j_gene: TRBJ1-2
d_gene: -

CDR3aa: CSDTTGGYEQFF
CDR3nt: TGCAGCGACACGACCGGAGGATATGAGCAGTTCTTC
abundance: -
v_gene: TRBV29-1
j_gene: TRBJ2-1
d_gene: -

CDR3aa: CASSLRGQRGVGETQYF
CDR3nt: TGTGCCAGCAGCTTACGGGGACAAAGAGGAGTAGGGGAGACCCAGTACTTC
abundance: -
v_gene: TRBV7-6
j_gene: TRBJ2-5
d_gene: -

CDR3aa: CSVDSPTNRDRGSGANVLTF
CDR3nt: TGCAGCGTTGATTCCCCCACCAACCGGGACAGGGGCTCTGGGGCCAACGTCCTGACTTTC
abundance: once
v_gene: TRBV29-1
j_gene: TRBJ2-6
d_gene: TRBD1

CDR3aa: CASRRGQGGFAEQFF
CDR3nt: TGTGCCAGCAGGCGGGGACAGGGAGGGTTCGCTGAGCAGTTCTTC
abundance: -
v_gene: TRBV3-1
j_gene: TRBJ2-1
d_gene: TRBD1

CDR3aa: CATSPRTGTTAPLHF
CDR3nt: TGTGCCACCAGTCCCCGGACAGGGACAACAGCACCCCTCCACTTT
abundance: -
v_gene: TRBV15
j_gene: TRBJ1-6
d_gene: TRBD1

CDR3aa: CASSQDQETQYF
CDR3nt: TGCGCCAGCAGCCAAGATCAAGAGACCCAGTACTTC
abundance: -
v_gene: TRBV4-1
j_gene: TRBJ2-5
d_gene: -

CDR3aa: CASSPGRMPDEQYF
CDR3nt: TGTGCCAGCAGCCCCGGACGGATGCCGGACGAGCAGTACTTC
abundance: -
v_gene: TRBV5-4
j_gene: TRBJ2-7
d_gene: -

CDR3aa: CASSLHTGELFF
CDR3nt: TGTGCCAGCAGCTTACACACCGGGGAGCTGTTTTTT
abundance: -
v_gene: TRBV11-3
j_gene: TRBJ2-2
d_gene: -

CDR3aa: CSVGRRETQYF
CDR3nt: TGCAGCGTTGGAAGACGGGAGACCCAGTACTTC
abundance: -
v_gene: TRBV29-1
j_gene: TRBJ2-5
d_gene: -

CDR3aa: CSVETDTGELFF
CDR3nt: TGCAGCGTGGAGACAGACACCGGGGAGCTGTTTTTT
abundance: -
v_gene: TRBV29-1
j_gene: TRBJ2-2
d_gene: -

CDR3aa: CSVASQVSYNEQFF
CDR3nt: TGCAGCGTTGCTTCGCAGGTTTCCTACAATGAGCAGTTCTTC
abundance: -
v_gene: TRBV29-1
j_gene: TRBJ2-1
d_gene: -

CDR3aa: CASTQAGPGGANVLTF
CDR3nt: TGTGCCAGCACTCAGGCGGGGCCCGGAGGGGCCAACGTCCTGACTTTC
abundance: -
v_gene: TRBV28
j_gene: TRBJ2-6
d_gene: -

CDR3aa: CASSITQAAYEQYF
CDR3nt: TGTGCCAGCAGCATTACACAAGCCGCCTACGAGCAGTACTTC
abundance: -
v_gene: TRBV7-9
j_gene: TRBJ2-7
d_gene: -

CDR3aa: CATSVTAWGEQFF
CDR3nt: TGTGCCACCAGTGTAACGGCGTGGGGTGAGCAGTTCTTC
abundance: -
v_gene: TRBV24-1
j_gene: TRBJ2-1
d_gene: -